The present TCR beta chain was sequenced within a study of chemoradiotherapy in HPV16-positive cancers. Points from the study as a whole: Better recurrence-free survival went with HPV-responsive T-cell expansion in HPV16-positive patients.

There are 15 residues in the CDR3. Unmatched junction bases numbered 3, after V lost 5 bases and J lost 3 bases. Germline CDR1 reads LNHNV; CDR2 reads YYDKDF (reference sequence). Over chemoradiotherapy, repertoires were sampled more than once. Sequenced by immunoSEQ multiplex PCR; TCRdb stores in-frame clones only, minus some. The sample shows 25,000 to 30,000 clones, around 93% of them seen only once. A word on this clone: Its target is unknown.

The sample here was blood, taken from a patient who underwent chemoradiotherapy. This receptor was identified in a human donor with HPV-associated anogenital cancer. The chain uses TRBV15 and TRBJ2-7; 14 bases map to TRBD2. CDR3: CATSVGTSGSYEQYF. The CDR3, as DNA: TGTGCCACCAGCGTCGGGACTAGCGGGAGCTACGAGCAGTACTTC.